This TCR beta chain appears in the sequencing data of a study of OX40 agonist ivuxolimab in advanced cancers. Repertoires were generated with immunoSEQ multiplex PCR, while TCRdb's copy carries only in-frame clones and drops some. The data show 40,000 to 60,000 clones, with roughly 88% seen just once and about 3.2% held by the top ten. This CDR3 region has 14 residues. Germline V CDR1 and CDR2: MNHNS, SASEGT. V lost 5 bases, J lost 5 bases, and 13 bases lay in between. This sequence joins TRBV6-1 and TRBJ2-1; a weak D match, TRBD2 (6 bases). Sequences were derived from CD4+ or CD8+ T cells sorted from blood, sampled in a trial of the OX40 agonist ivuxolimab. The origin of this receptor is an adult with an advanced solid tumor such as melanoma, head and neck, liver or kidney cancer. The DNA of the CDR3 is TGTGCCAGCAGTCTGGAGCGGGTGAACAATGAGCAGTTCTTC. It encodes CASSLERVNNEQFF.